Below are 18 T cell receptor beta chains sequenced from a single sample in a study of blood T cell repertoires in COVID-19. The data were produced by immunoSEQ multiplex PCR, yet TCRdb's version contains in-frame clones alone and is incomplete. The data show about 300,000 clones, approximately 89% seen once. The sample taken for sequencing was peripheral blood. The receptors here all came from a woman aged 25 to 39 with COVID-19, enrolled during active disease.

The rearrangement uses TRBV6-5 and TRBJ2-2; 9 bases line up with TRBD1. J gave up 6 bases and V 7 bases, and 6 bases lay outside the gene matches. This CDR3 is built from 14 residues. CDR1 MNHEY and CDR2 SVGAGI come from the germline V gene. The CDR3 nucleotides are TGTGCCAGCAATACAGGGGGCTGGTCCGGGGAGCTGTTTTTT. Amino acids: CASNTGGWSGELFF.

This clone appeared once. The V call is TRBV6-5, the J call TRBJ2-7; 7 positions agree with TRBD1. With 4 bases clipped from V and 5 bases from J, the junction kept 11 bases outside the gene matches. Germline V lookup: CDR1 MNHEY, CDR2 SVGAGI. The CDR3 runs 15 residues. The DNA of the CDR3 is TGTGCCAGCAGTTCCTTTGGCAGGGGGAAGCACGAGCAGTACTTC. Its protein is CASSSFGRGKHEQYF.

CDR3 region: CASSLAVNEKLFF. The CDR3 DNA follows: TGTGCCAGCAGCTTGGCAGTGAATGAAAAACTGTTTTTT. The rearrangement links TRBV5-6 to TRBJ1-4; D call uncertain. This CDR3 has 13 amino acids. V lost 0 bases and J 5 bases, leaving 5 bases between the germline ends. From germline, CDR1 is SGHDT and CDR2 YYEEEE.

V usage is TRBV18 and J usage is TRBJ2-3; 9 positions agree with TRBD2. Germline V gene lookup returns CDR1 KGHSH and CDR2 LQKENI. The CDR3 covers 16 residues. Trimming cost V 8 bases and J 0 bases; bases outside gene matches: 9. The CDR3 spells CASTSQAGGSTDTQYF. The CDR3 region has the DNA TGTGCCAGCACGTCCCAGGCGGGGGGGAGCACAGATACGCAGTATTTT. Full variable domain (outside the CDR3, taken from reference TRBV18 and TRBJ2-3): NAGVMQNPRHLVRRRGQEARLRCSPMKGHSHVYWYRQLPEEGLKFMVYLQKENIIDESGMPKERFSAEFPKEGPSILRIQQVVRGDSAAYFCASTSQAGGSTDTQYFGPGTRLTVL.

The CDR3 DNA reads TGTGCCAGCAGACTTCCGGGACAGGGGAGGGCCCCCTCTGGGGCCAACGTCCTGACTTTC. This codes for CASRLPGQGRAPSGANVLTF. The chain carries TRBV3-1 (or the pseudogene TRBV3-2) and TRBJ2-6; 10 nucleotides agree with TRBD1. Germline CDR1 is LGHDT and CDR2 is YNNKEL (reference sequence). The CDR3 is 20 residues long. Trimming removed 6 bases from V and 0 bases from J; junction bases left unmatched: 14.

The CDR3 loop is CASSSSGQGMGEQFF. CDR3 nucleotides: TGTGCCAGCAGCTCGTCGGGACAGGGTATGGGTGAGCAGTTCTTC. The chain uses TRBV5-6 and TRBJ2-1; 9 nucleotides line up with TRBD1. The CDR3 is made up of 15 amino acids. The germline V gene encodes CDR1 SGHDT and CDR2 YYEEEE. V lost 3 bases, J lost 9 bases, and 10 bases stayed unmatched.

V usage is TRBV3-1 (or the pseudogene TRBV3-2) and J usage is TRBJ2-7, with TRBD2 identical over 14 bases. Trimming took 0 bases from V and 3 from J; bases not matched to a gene: 1. CDR3 length: 16 residues. CDR1 and CDR2 from the germline V gene are LGHDT and YNNKEL (reference sequence). CDR3 protein: CASSQEGLAGVYEQYF. The CDR3 region has the DNA TGTGCCAGCAGCCAAGAGGGACTAGCGGGGGTCTACGAGCAGTACTTC.

The rearrangement uses TRBV5-4 and TRBJ1-4; D is undetermined. Germline V CDR1 and CDR2: SGHNT, YYREEE (reference sequence). This CDR3 has 14 amino acids. Trimming left V 4 bases short and J 8 bases short, with 15 bases between. The CDR3 DNA sequence: TGTGCCAGCAGCGCGTTACCTAGAGGCGAAAAACTGTTTTTT. The encoded protein is CASSALPRGEKLFF.

This chain uses TRBV6-1 with TRBJ1-1; D call uncertain. Germline V gene data show CDR1 as MNHNS and CDR2 as SASEGT. The length of the CDR3 is 15 residues. The V end lost 1 base, the J end lost 1 base, and 10 bases lay between the germline ends. The CDR3 loop is CASSEGPQRNTEAFF. For the CDR3, the DNA is TGTGCCAGCAGTGAAGGGCCACAAAGGAACACTGAAGCTTTCTTT.

The CDR3 DNA reads TGTGCCAGCAGCAGGACAGGGGGCGCGACTAATGAAAAACTGTTTTTT. This gives the protein CASSRTGGATNEKLFF. The V and J genes are TRBV5-4 and TRBJ1-4; the match to TRBD1 covers 11 bases. Germline V gene lookup returns CDR1 SGHNT and CDR2 YYREEE (reference sequence). V lost 4 bases and J lost 2; bases outside the gene matches: 4. This CDR3 spans 16 amino acids.

CDR3 coding DNA: TGTGCCACCAGCACTCGACAGAACACCGGGGAGCTGTTTTTT. It is translated as CATSTRQNTGELFF. The V call is TRBV15, the J call TRBJ2-2; no definite D call. With 4 bases removed from V and 1 base from J, the gap between germline ends came to 7 bases. Germline V gives CDR1 LNHNV, CDR2 YYDKDF (reference sequence). This CDR3 spans 14 amino acids.

This rearrangement joins TRBV19 to TRBJ2-7; a possible D gene is TRBD1 (5 bases). Looked up from germline, CDR1 is LNHDA and CDR2 is SQIVND (reference sequence). This CDR3 comprises 13 residues. Trimming removed 6 bases at V and 0 bases at J, with 9 bases between. The CDR3 DNA sequence: TGTGCCAGTAGCCAAGGGGACTCCTACGAGCAGTACTTC. Translated: CASSQGDSYEQYF.

This CDR3 reads CAWSLSGGTQETQYF. CDR3 DNA sequence: TGTGCCTGGAGTCTTAGCGGGGGGACCCAAGAGACCCAGTACTTC. The chain links TRBV30 to TRBJ2-5; TRBD2 matches at 10 bases. CDR1 is GTSNPN and CDR2 is SVGIG in the germline V gene (reference sequence). The J segment lost 1 base and the V segment lost 2 bases, leaving 4 bases of the junction unmatched. CDR3 length: 15 amino acids. Full variable domain (outside the CDR3, taken from reference TRBV30 and TRBJ2-5): SQTIHQWPATLVQPVGSPLSLECTVEGTSNPNLYWYRQAAGRGLQLLFYSVGIGQISSEVPQNLSASRPQDRQFILSSKKLLLSDSGFYLCAWSLSGGTQETQYFGPGTRLLVL.

V usage is TRBV7-8 and J usage is TRBJ2-4; possible D gene TRBD2, 6 bases. From germline, CDR1 is SGHVS and CDR2 FQNEAQ. V gave up 2 bases and J gave up 8 bases, with 16 bases separating them. This CDR3 has 15 amino acids. The CDR3 region has the DNA TGTGCCAGCAGCTTATTTCAGGGCACGGGGGACATTCAGTACTTC. Translation: CASSLFQGTGDIQYF.

This chain uses TRBV19 with TRBJ1-2, with 7 bases identical to TRBD1. Germline loops: CDR1 LNHDA, CDR2 SQIVND (reference sequence). The junction had 8 bases not matched to a gene; V was cut back by 10 bases and J by 6 bases. This CDR3 is built from 12 residues. Here the CDR3 DNA reads TGTGCCACGTCGACAGGGATTGATGGCTACACCTTC. This translates into CATSTGIDGYTF.

In its sample, this clone was seen a few times. This chain uses TRBV7-2 with TRBJ2-3; 11 bases are shared with TRBD2. This CDR3 comprises 15 residues. Losses at the gene ends were 5 bases for V and 8 bases for J; bases not matched to a gene: 9. Germline values: CDR1 SGHTA, CDR2 FQGNSA. CDR3 DNA: TGTGCCAGCAGCGTTAGCGGGGGGGCGAGTGGTACGCAGTATTTT. It codes for CASSVSGGASGTQYF.

The chain uses TRBV3-1 (or the pseudogene TRBV3-2) and TRBJ1-2, with 7 bases identical to TRBD1. Looked up from germline, CDR1 is LGHDT and CDR2 is YNNKEL (reference sequence). This CDR3 is built from 16 residues. Losses at the gene ends were 3 bases for V and 6 bases for J; bases not matched to a gene: 13. CDR3 protein: CASSHLRQGNQDGYTF. For the CDR3, the DNA is TGTGCCAGCAGCCATCTAAGACAGGGAAATCAGGATGGCTACACCTTC.

This chain joins TRBV28 and TRBJ1-3; no reliable D call. Germline V gene lookup returns CDR1 MDHEN and CDR2 SYDVKM. The V gene lost 10 bases and the J gene lost 4 bases, with 11 bases spanning the gap. This CDR3 contains 12 residues. CDR3 sequence: CATMRQGNTIYF. The CDR3 DNA reads as TGTGCCACCATGAGACAAGGAAACACCATATATTTT.